The rows below give T cell receptor beta chains drawn from one sample of a study of tumor-infiltrating lymphocytes in primary liver carcinoma. TCRdb itself ran the multiplex PCR reads through MiXCR, one entry per CDR3 protein. The repertoire holds approximately 320,000 distinct CDR3 sequences, with approximately 58% as singletons. Sequenced input: peripheral blood. Receptors originate from a woman in her twenties or thirties with primary liver carcinoma and hepatitis B virus infection. Both conserved end residues are part of each CDR3.

TRBV11-3	TRBJ2-3	CASSGGSDTQYF
TRBV6-5	TRBJ1-5	CASRENSNQPQHF
TRBV29-1	TRBJ2-3	CSVRKGVRTDTQYF
TRBV13	TRBJ2-5	CASSTRRKTQYF
TRBV11-1	TRBJ2-1	CDSSMSRASGYNEQFF
TRBV28	TRBJ2-1	CASRARGPWDEQFF
TRBV29-1	TRBJ2-5	CSVDGQERSWETQYF
TRBV11-1	TRBJ2-2	CASFGRAGGELFF
TRBV14	TRBJ2-3	CVSSQFGTSTDTQYF
TRBV4-1	TRBJ2-7	CASSQGLSQGPYEQYF
TRBV11-3	TRBJ2-1	CASSLGLTGGPNEQFF
TRBV10-2	TRBJ2-7	CASRQGGMGEQYF
TRBV2	TRBJ2-5	CASSVGGTQYF
TRBV5-6	TRBJ1-1	CASSPRGIEAFF
TRBV11-2	TRBJ2-3	CASSLRSDSGTDTQYF
TRBV7-9	TRBJ2-5	CARSNRETQYF
TRBV12-3/TRBV12-4	TRBJ2-5	CASTMPGSQETQYF
TRBV18	TRBJ1-3	CASSPQVGPLGNTIYF
TRBV6-5	TRBJ2-5	CASSPRRDQTQYF
TRBV6-5	TRBJ1-5	CASKGTGTNQAQHF
TRBV10-3	TRBJ2-7	CAISESEMGRYEQYF
TRBV6-5	TRBJ2-7	CASARGSSYEQYF
TRBV11-2	TRBJ2-7	CACGSSGAMFYDQYF
TRBV12-3/TRBV12-4	TRBJ2-2	CASAGQGLGTTYTGELFF
TRBV28	TRBJ1-5	CASSPLGVSNQPQHF
TRBV4-3	TRBJ2-1	CACSHPRTGAVHEQFF
TRBV28	TRBJ1-1	CANSLLGRLNTEAFF
TRBV6-6	TRBJ1-1	CASSYERTGLNTEAFF
TRBV7-8	TRBJ2-3	CASSLAAGAPRSTDTQYF
TRBV6-1	TRBJ2-1	CASSGLAGGGQQFF
TRBV6-6	TRBJ2-1	CASIPGGARTNEQFF
TRBV5-1	TRBJ1-6	CASSLEGGSPLHF
TRBV11-3	TRBJ1-5	CASSSSQYQSQHF
TRBV30	TRBJ2-1	CAWSPGQGDERFF
TRBV6-1	TRBJ2-5	CASSERAGSAHETQYF
TRBV6-5	TRBJ1-5	CASSFTGDSNQPQHF
TRBV12-3/TRBV12-4	TRBJ2-1	CASSPGLGAYNEQFF
TRBV12-3/TRBV12-4	TRBJ2-4	CASSLQGLASLAKNIQYF
TRBV7-4	TRBJ2-7	CASSFGRGPPGKQSF
TRBV29-1	TRBJ2-5	CSVVVGGTVWARETQYF
TRBV12-3/TRBV12-4	TRBJ2-3	CASIFRGPLTDTQYF
TRBV5-4	TRBJ2-7	CASSLSGSADEQYF
TRBV10-3	TRBJ2-2	CAIGRQGNAGELFF
TRBV5-5	TRBJ2-1	CASSLGSSGTYNSYNEQFF
TRBV13	TRBJ2-2	CAGSSSGRDTGELFF
TRBV5-6	TRBJ2-2	CASSLAGSPGELFF
TRBV13	TRBJ1-3	CASSLAATSGNTIYF
TRBV12-3/TRBV12-4	TRBJ2-2	CASSFFDTGELFF
TRBV24-1	TRBJ1-6	CATSRDRVYSPLHF
TRBV6-2/TRBV6-3	TRBJ1-4	CASGRGNNEKLFF
TRBV6-1	TRBJ1-1	CASSVQSRQGGTEAFF
TRBV6-1	TRBJ1-3	CASTPWRGTFTIYF
TRBV6-6	TRBJ1-1	CASTASRSKTYVSLAEAFF
TRBV4-1	TRBJ2-5	CASSQGQGARDRETQYF